What follows is one T cell receptor (beta chain) and its context. This sample was taken from a study of blood T cell repertoires in COVID-19. The assay was immunoSEQ multiplex PCR, and TCRdb's table has in-frame clones only and misses some. The sample includes under 300,000 clones, about 83% of them seen just once. V lost 4 bases and J 9 bases, leaving 22 bases between the germline ends. The CDR3 covers 16 residues. Germline V gene sequence: CDR1 SGDLS, CDR2 YYNGEE. The chain is built from TRBV9 and TRBJ1-4; tentatively, D is TRBD1 (5 bases). Material for sequencing was peripheral blood. The TCR was taken from a woman in her forties or fifties who had recovered from COVID-19. CDR3: CASSPEQDGFPKKLFF. CDR3 nucleotide sequence: TGTGCCAGCAGCCCCGAACAGGACGGATTTCCTAAAAAACTGTTTTTT. The whole variable domain, filled in from reference TRBV9 and TRBJ1-4, reads DSGVTQTPKHLITATGQRVTLRCSPRSGDLSVYWYQQSLDQGLQFLIQYYNGEERAKGNILERFSAQQFPDLHSELNLSSLELGDSALYFCASSPEQDGFPKKLFFGSGTQLSVL.